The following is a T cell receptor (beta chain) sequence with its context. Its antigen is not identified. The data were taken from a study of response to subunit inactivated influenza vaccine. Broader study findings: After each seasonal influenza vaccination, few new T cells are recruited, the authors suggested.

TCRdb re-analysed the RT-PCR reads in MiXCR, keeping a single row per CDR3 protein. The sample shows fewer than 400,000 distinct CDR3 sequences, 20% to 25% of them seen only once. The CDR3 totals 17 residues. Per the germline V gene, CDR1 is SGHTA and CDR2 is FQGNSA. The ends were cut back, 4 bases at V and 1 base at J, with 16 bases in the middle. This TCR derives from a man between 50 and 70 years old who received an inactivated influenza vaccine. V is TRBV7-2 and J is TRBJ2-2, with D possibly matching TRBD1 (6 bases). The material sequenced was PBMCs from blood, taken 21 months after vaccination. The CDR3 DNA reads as TGTGCCAGCAGCTCACACATGGGACATTTGAACACCGGGGAGCTGTTTTTT. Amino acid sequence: CASSSHMGHLNTGELFF.